Listed below are T cell receptor beta chains from one sample, sequenced in a study of blood T cell repertoires in COVID-19. Repertoires were generated with immunoSEQ multiplex PCR, while TCRdb's copy carries only in-frame clones and drops some. The table has under 250,000 clones, roughly 90% seen once; the top ten hold less than 8%. Sequenced sample: peripheral blood. Receptors were obtained from a man in his 60s with acute or convalescent COVID-19. Both conserved end residues are part of each CDR3. A D gene is named only where the DNA matches it firmly. Clone sizes are given selectively: once, few, many, or a class where the clone is expanded.

j_call clone_size d_call v_call cdr3_nt cdr3_aa
TRBJ1-3 - - TRBV5-1 TGCGCCAGCAGCTTGCAGGGCCTAGACACCATATATTTT CASSLQGLDTIYF
TRBJ1-3 - - TRBV3-1/TRBV3-2 TGTGCCAGCAGCCAAGCTTTTTTGGCTGCTGGAAACACCATATATTTT CASSQAFLAAGNTIYF
TRBJ1-1 - - TRBV28 TGTGCCAGCAGTTTATTAGGCAGCCAGGGGACTGAAGCTTTCTTT CASSLLGSQGTEAFF
TRBJ2-7 - TRBD2 TRBV3-1/TRBV3-2 TGTGCCAGCAGCGCCCAGCGGGATATCCCCTACGAGCAGTACTTC CASSAQRDIPYEQYF
TRBJ2-7 - TRBD1 TRBV6-5 TGTGCCAGCAATCCGACAGGGGGAAGGTCCTACGAGCAGTACTTC CASNPTGGRSYEQYF
TRBJ1-3 - - TRBV21-1 TGTGCCAGCAGCAAAGCCCGGGGACATCGGGACTCTGGAAACACCATATATTTT CASSKARGHRDSGNTIYF
TRBJ2-1 - TRBD2 TRBV7-6 TGTGCCAGCAGCCCCTCGGGACTAGGTATTAGCGAGCAGTTCTTC CASSPSGLGISEQFF
TRBJ1-1 - TRBD1 TRBV12-3/TRBV12-4 TGTGCCAGCAGTCCCAGACAGGGGTCTGAAGCTTTCTTT CASSPRQGSEAFF
TRBJ1-5 - TRBD1 TRBV19 TGTGCCAGTAGTCAGGGGGCTTATCAGCCCCAGCATTTT CASSQGAYQPQHF
TRBJ1-2 - - TRBV7-2 TGTGCCAGCAGCCCTAGGGCGGGGGGCTTCTATGGCTACACCTTC CASSPRAGGFYGYTF
TRBJ2-5 - - TRBV5-1 TGCGCCAGCAGCCGCCAACCCTCGGCGGACCAAGAGACCCAGTACTTC CASSRQPSADQETQYF
TRBJ1-1 few - TRBV23-1 TGCGCCAGCAGTCCCTCCCTGGGGCAGGCTGGGAACACTGAAGCTTTCTTT CASSPSLGQAGNTEAFF
TRBJ2-7 - TRBD2 TRBV19 TGTGCCAGTAGTACTCGTCGGCTAGCGGGAGGAGGCTCCTACGAGCAGTACTTC CASSTRRLAGGGSYEQYF
TRBJ2-1 - TRBD2 TRBV4-2 TGTGCCAGCAGTCCCATTGGCGGGAGGGACATATTCTTC CASSPIGGRDIFF
TRBJ2-1 - - TRBV6-5 TGTGCCAGCAACCGACGGGAGTTCGGTGAGCAGTTCTTC CASNRREFGEQFF
TRBJ2-7 - - TRBV2 TGTGCTATGAAAGACAGGTGGTCCTACGAGCAGTACTTC CAMKDRWSYEQYF
TRBJ2-2 - - TRBV11-3 TGTGCCAGCAGCTTAGCCCAGCGGAACACCGGGGAGCTGTTTTTT CASSLAQRNTGELFF
TRBJ1-2 once - TRBV6-1 TGTGCCAGCAGTGAAGCCGACAAATACTATGGCTACACCTTC CASSEADKYYGYTF
TRBJ2-2 - TRBD1 TRBV28 TGTGCCAGCAGCCGACCGGGACAGGGGGGCACCGGGGAGCTGTTTTTT CASSRPGQGGTGELFF
TRBJ2-7 - - TRBV29-1 TGCAGCGTTTCGACGGGGGCCTACGAGCAGTACTTC CSVSTGAYEQYF
TRBJ1-1 - - TRBV19 TGTGCCAGTAGTGTCCACAGGGTGGCAACTGAAGCTTTCTTT CASSVHRVATEAFF
TRBJ1-1 - - TRBV9 TGTGCCAGCAGCGCAAAACAGGGCGTGAACACTGAAGCTTTCTTT CASSAKQGVNTEAFF
TRBJ1-1 few - TRBV19 TGTGCCAGTACTCCGGGGGACGCTGAAGCTTTCTTT CASTPGDAEAFF
TRBJ1-6 - TRBD1 TRBV5-5 TGTGCCAGCAGCTCCCGGGACAGGGGTGATTCACCCCTCCACTTT CASSSRDRGDSPLHF
TRBJ2-2 - - TRBV7-9 TGTGCCAGCAGCCCCGGGACACTTAACACCGGGGAGCTGTTTTTT CASSPGTLNTGELFF
TRBJ1-2 - TRBD1 TRBV7-9 TGTGCCAGCAGCAGGTCCCGGGACAGGGGGCGCAACTATGGCTACACCTTC CASSRSRDRGRNYGYTF
TRBJ2-7 - TRBD2 TRBV7-2 TGTGCCAGCAGCTTAACACTAGCGGACTACGAGCAGTACTTC CASSLTLADYEQYF
TRBJ1-1 - - TRBV6-5 TGTGCCAGCAGTAAGGACCCGGGAGGGGCTGAAGCTTTCTTT CASSKDPGGAEAFF
TRBJ2-2 - TRBD1 TRBV5-4 TGTGCCAGCAGCTTGGTACAAGGGGGCTCCGGGGAGCTGTTTTTT CASSLVQGGSGELFF
TRBJ2-7 once - TRBV19 TGTGCCAGTAGTATACCTAACCACTCCTACGAGCAGTACTTC CASSIPNHSYEQYF
TRBJ2-7 - - TRBV18 TGTGCCAGCTCACCTGCCGGGGCAGGGGTCTACGAGCAGTACTTC CASSPAGAGVYEQYF
TRBJ2-6 - - TRBV5-4 TGTGCCAGCAGCTCCACCGCGGAGCTCTCTGGGGCCAACGTCCTGACTTTC CASSSTAELSGANVLTF
TRBJ2-2 once - TRBV19 TGTGCCAGTAGTATAGCGGGGTCCGGGTTCTACACCGGGGAGCTGTTTTTT CASSIAGSGFYTGELFF
TRBJ2-7 - TRBD1 TRBV6-5 TGTGCCAGCAGTCGTCCGGGACAGGGAACCGAGCAGTACTTC CASSRPGQGTEQYF
TRBJ1-1 - - TRBV7-2 TGTGCCAGCAGCCCACCAGGACAGATCACTGAAGCTTTCTTT CASSPPGQITEAFF
TRBJ1-2 - - TRBV11-3 TGTGCCAGCAGCTCCCCCCGTCTCTATGGCTACACCTTC CASSSPRLYGYTF
TRBJ2-1 - TRBD2 TRBV15 TGTGCCACCAGCAGAGACAGCGGGAGCTACAATGAGCAGTTCTTC CATSRDSGSYNEQFF
TRBJ1-4 - - TRBV10-3 TGTGCCATCAGTACGAGACAGGACCAGGAAAAACTGTTTTTT CAISTRQDQEKLFF
TRBJ2-2 - TRBD1 TRBV24-1 TGTGCCACCAGTGATCAGGGGGCGGGAACCGGGGAGCTGTTTTTT CATSDQGAGTGELFF
TRBJ2-4 - TRBD2 TRBV27 TGTGCCAGCAGTTTAAGGGAGGGAGACATTCAGTACTTC CASSLREGDIQYF
TRBJ1-4 - - TRBV7-9 TGTGCCAGCAGCCTCCGGACAGCCCTTTATGAAAAACTGTTTTTT CASSLRTALYEKLFF
TRBJ2-4 - - TRBV10-3 TGTGCCATCAGTGAGCGGCAGGACAAAAACATTCAGTACTTC CAISERQDKNIQYF
TRBJ1-4 - - TRBV2 TGTGCCAGCAGCCTAACCACTTCCGGGGGGAAACTGTTTTTT CASSLTTSGGKLFF
TRBJ1-1 - - TRBV7-9 TGTGCCAGCAGCGTATTGGGGGGTGACACTGAAGCTTTCTTT CASSVLGGDTEAFF
TRBJ2-2 - TRBD2 TRBV28 TGTGCCAGTAGCCCCCTTAGGGGAGCGGGAGGTTACACCGGGGAGCTGTTTTTT CASSPLRGAGGYTGELFF
TRBJ1-1 - - TRBV11-3 TGTGCCAGCAGCTTAGGAGGGGGTCGGGGCACTGAAGCTTTCTTT CASSLGGGRGTEAFF
TRBJ2-7 - - TRBV15 TGTGCCACCAGCGGAGGTGGTGTGGGAGGCTACGAGCAGTACTTC CATSGGGVGGYEQYF